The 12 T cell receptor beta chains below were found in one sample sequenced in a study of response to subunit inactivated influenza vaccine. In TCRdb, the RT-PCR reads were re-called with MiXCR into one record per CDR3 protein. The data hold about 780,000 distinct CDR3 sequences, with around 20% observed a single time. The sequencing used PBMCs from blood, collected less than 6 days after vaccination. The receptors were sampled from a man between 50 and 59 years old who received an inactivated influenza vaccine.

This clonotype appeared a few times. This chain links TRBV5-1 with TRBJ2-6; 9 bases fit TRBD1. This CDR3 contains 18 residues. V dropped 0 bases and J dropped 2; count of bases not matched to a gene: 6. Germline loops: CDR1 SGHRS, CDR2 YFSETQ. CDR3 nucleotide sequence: TGCGCCAGCAGCTTGGCCGGGACAGGGCAGGCTGGGGCCAACGTCCTGACTTTC. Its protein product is CASSLAGTGQAGANVLTF.

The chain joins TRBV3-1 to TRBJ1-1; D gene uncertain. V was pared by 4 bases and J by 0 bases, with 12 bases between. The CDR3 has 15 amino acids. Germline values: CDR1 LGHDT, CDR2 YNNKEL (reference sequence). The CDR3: CASSPHPQMNTEAFF. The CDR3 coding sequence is TGTGCCAGCAGCCCCCACCCCCAGATGAACACTGAAGCTTTCTTT.

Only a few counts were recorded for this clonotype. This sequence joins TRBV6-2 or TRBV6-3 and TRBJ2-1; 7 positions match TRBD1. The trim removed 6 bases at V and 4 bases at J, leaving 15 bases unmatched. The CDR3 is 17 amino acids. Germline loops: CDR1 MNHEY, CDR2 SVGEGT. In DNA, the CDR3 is TGTGCCAGCAGCCGGTACAGGGGAACCCTCAATTACAATGAGCAGTTCTTC. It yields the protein CASSRYRGTLNYNEQFF.

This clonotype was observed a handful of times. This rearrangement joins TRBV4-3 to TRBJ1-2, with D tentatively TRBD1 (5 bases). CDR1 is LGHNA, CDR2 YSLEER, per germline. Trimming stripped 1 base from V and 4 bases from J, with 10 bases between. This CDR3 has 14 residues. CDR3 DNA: TGCGCCAGCAGCCAAGGCGACAGTGTCTATGGCTACACCTTC. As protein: CASSQGDSVYGYTF.

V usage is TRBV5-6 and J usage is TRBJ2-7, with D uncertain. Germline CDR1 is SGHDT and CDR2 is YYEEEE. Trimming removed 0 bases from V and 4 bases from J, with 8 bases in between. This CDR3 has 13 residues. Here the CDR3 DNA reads TGTGCCAGCAGCTTGGCCTGGGCGTACGAGCAGTACTTC. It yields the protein CASSLAWAYEQYF.

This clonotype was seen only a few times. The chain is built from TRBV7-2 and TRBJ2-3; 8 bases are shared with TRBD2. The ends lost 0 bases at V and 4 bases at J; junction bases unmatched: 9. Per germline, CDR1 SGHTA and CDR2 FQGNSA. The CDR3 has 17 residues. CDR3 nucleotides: TGTGCCAGCAGCTTAGCGGAACTAGCGGAGGGGGCAGATACGCAGTATTTT. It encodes CASSLAELAEGADTQYF.

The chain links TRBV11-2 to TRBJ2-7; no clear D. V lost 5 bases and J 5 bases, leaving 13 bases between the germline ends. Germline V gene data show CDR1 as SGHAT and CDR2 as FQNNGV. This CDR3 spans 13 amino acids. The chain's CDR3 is CASSVGPANEQYF. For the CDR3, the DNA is TGTGCCAGCAGCGTGGGCCCAGCGAACGAGCAGTACTTC.

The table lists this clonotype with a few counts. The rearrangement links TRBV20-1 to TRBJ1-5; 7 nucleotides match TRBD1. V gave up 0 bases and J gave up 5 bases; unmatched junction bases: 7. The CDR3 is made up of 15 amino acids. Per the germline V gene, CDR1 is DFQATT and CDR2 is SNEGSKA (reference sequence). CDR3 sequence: CSARDFRQGDQPQHF. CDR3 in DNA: TGCAGTGCTAGAGATTTTCGGCAGGGGGATCAGCCCCAGCATTTT.

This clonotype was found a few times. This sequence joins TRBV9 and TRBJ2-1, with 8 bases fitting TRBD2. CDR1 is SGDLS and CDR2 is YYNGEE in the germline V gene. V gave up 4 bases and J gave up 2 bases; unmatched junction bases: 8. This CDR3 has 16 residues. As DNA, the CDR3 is TGTGCCAGCAGCCCAGGTAGCGGGACCGCCTACAATGAGCAGTTCTTC. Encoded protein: CASSPGSGTAYNEQFF.

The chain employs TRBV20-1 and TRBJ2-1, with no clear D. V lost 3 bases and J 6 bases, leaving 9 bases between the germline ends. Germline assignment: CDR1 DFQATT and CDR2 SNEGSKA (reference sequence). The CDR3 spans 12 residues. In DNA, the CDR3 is TGCAGTGCTAGTGGTCTTACCAATGAGCAGTTCTTC. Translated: CSASGLTNEQFF.

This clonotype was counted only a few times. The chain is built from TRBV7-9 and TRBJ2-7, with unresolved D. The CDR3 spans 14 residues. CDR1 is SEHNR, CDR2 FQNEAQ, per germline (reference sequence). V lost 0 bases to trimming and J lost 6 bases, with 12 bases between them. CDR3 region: CASSLAGLGVEQYF. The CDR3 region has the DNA TGTGCCAGCAGCTTAGCTGGGCTCGGAGTCGAGCAGTACTTC. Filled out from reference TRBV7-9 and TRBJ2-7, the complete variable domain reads DTGVSQNPRHKITKRGQNVTFRCDPISEHNRLYWYRQTLGQGPEFLTYFQNEAQLEKSRLLSDRFSAERPKGSFSTLEIQRTEQGDSAMYLCASSLAGLGVEQYFGPGTRLTVT.

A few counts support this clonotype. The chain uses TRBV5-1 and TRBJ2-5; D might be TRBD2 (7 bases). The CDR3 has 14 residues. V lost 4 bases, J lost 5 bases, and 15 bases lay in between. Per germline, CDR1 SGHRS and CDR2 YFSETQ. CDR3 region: CASSQGRAGETQYF. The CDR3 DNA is TGCGCCAGCAGCCAGGGGAGGGCCGGGGAGACCCAGTACTTC.